The 23 T cell receptor beta chains listed next were all sequenced from one sample in a study of T cells in tumors after PD-1 blockade. Only in-frame clones appear in the TCRdb table, and some are missing; sequencing was by immunoSEQ multiplex PCR. Found here are roughly 3,500 clones, about 70% of them singletons; the top ten hold roughly 20%. Material: tumor tissue, obtained before anti-PD-1 treatment. Every receptor here comes from a human donor with basal cell carcinoma.

J is TRBJ2-3 and V is TRBV6-1; 10 bases line up with TRBD2. Germline V CDR1 and CDR2: MNHNS, SASEGT. The CDR3 runs 18 residues. The trim removed 2 bases at V and 6 bases at J, leaving 14 bases unmatched. CDR3 protein: CASSEPPRLAGRRDTQYF. CDR3 bases: TGTGCCAGCAGTGAACCGCCGAGACTAGCGGGCCGCCGCGATACGCAGTATTTT.

The chain uses TRBV5-1 and TRBJ1-3; 7 bases are shared with TRBD1. This CDR3 has 18 residues. CDR1 and CDR2 (germline): SGHRS, YFSETQ. J gave up 3 bases and V 0 bases, and 12 bases lay outside the gene matches. CDR3 sequence: CASSLGPTGSIGGNTIYF. The CDR3 nucleotides are TGCGCCAGCAGCTTGGGCCCGACAGGGAGCATTGGTGGAAACACCATATATTTT.

The chain joins TRBV5-1 to TRBJ1-3; TRBD1 matches at 7 bases. V trimming: 4 bases; J trimming: 2 bases; junction bases outside the gene matches: 12. Per the germline V gene, CDR1 is SGHRS and CDR2 is YFSETQ. CDR3 size: 17 residues. For the CDR3, the DNA is TGCGCCAGCAGCGGCCGACAGGGACTTCTCCCTGGAAACACCATATATTTT. Amino acids: CASSGRQGLLPGNTIYF. The complete variable domain, with remaining parts taken from reference TRBV5-1 and TRBJ1-3, reads KAGVTQTPRYLIKTRGQQVTLSCSPISGHRSVSWYQQTPGQGLQFLFEYFSETQRNKGNFPGRFSGRQFSNSRSEMNVSTLELGDSALYLCASSGRQGLLPGNTIYFGEGSWLTVV.

The rearrangement uses TRBV30 and TRBJ1-5; the D gene is possibly TRBD1 (5 bases). The length of the CDR3 is 15 residues. CDR1 is GTSNPN and CDR2 is SVGIG in the germline V gene (reference sequence). V lost 5 bases to trimming and J lost 3 bases, with 17 bases between them. This CDR3 reads CAWGHGGFLNQPQHF. In nucleotides, the CDR3 is TGTGCCTGGGGACACGGGGGGTTCCTCAATCAGCCCCAGCATTTT.

This clone has only a few counts. The V gene is TRBV7-6, the J gene TRBJ2-6; weak D call: TRBD1 (6 bases). The CDR3 runs to 16 residues. V was clipped by 2 bases and J by 0 bases, with 8 bases between them. The germline V gene encodes CDR1 SGHVS and CDR2 FNYEAQ. CDR3 sequence reads: CASSLRDNSGANVLTF. For the CDR3, the DNA is TGTGCCAGCAGCTTACGGGACAACTCTGGGGCCAACGTCCTGACTTTC. The full variable domain, completed using reference TRBV7-6 and TRBJ2-6, is GAGVSQSPRYKVTKRGQDVALRCDPISGHVSLYWYRQALGQGPEFLTYFNYEAQQDKSGLPNDRFSAERPEGSISTLTIQRTEQRDSAMYRCASSLRDNSGANVLTFGAGSRLTVL.

This chain links TRBV5-1 with TRBJ2-7, with D unclear. CDR3 length equals 11 residues. V was clipped by 1 base and J by 7 bases, with 6 bases between them. The germline CDR1 and CDR2 sequences are SGHRS and YFSETQ. CDR3 amino acids: CASSLLGEQYF. The CDR3 nucleotides are TGCGCCAGCAGCTTGTTAGGTGAGCAGTACTTC.

CDR3 bases: TGTGCCAGCAGTGAATTTGGCGGGGATAGCAATCAGCCCCAGCATTTT. This gives the protein CASSEFGGDSNQPQHF. The rearrangement uses TRBV6-1 and TRBJ1-5; D gene ambiguous. Per germline, CDR1 MNHNS and CDR2 SASEGT. With 2 bases removed from V and 0 bases from J, the gap between germline ends came to 11 bases. The CDR3 is 16 amino acids.

This clone was counted only a few times. The rearrangement uses TRBV5-1 and TRBJ2-1; 8 bases agree with TRBD2. This CDR3 spans 15 amino acids. V dropped 7 bases and J dropped 6; count of bases not matched to a gene: 12. The germline V gene has CDR1 SGHRS and CDR2 YFSETQ. The CDR3 nucleotides read TGCGCCAGCCGGACCGCGGGGGGTCCGGGCAATGAGCAGTTCTTC. It translates to CASRTAGGPGNEQFF.

By share, this clone counts as medium-sized. This chain links TRBV4-3 with TRBJ2-5; D is perhaps TRBD2 (6 bases). This CDR3 is 16 amino acids long. The V gene lost 0 bases and the J gene lost 1 base, with 12 bases spanning the gap. CDR1 is LGHNA and CDR2 is YSLEER in the germline V gene. The CDR3: CASSQERGNPQETQYF. For the CDR3, the DNA is TGCGCCAGCAGCCAAGAGCGGGGAAACCCCCAAGAGACCCAGTACTTC.

V and J are TRBV5-4 and TRBJ2-7; 11 bases fit TRBD2. There are 17 residues in the CDR3. V was pared by 3 bases and J by 2 bases, with 10 bases of the junction left unmatched. CDR1 SGHNT and CDR2 YYREEE come from the germline V gene (reference sequence). CDR3 sequence: CASSSRLAGNMAYEQYF. CDR3 sequence (DNA): TGTGCCAGCAGCTCTAGACTAGCGGGGAACATGGCCTACGAGCAGTACTTC.

The chain carries TRBV5-6 and TRBJ1-1, with 7 bases that match TRBD1. CDR1 SGHDT and CDR2 YYEEEE come from the germline V gene. With 3 bases clipped from V and 0 bases from J, the junction kept 11 bases outside the gene matches. This CDR3 comprises 17 residues. CDR3 region: CASSSPPEGAVNTEAFF. The CDR3, as DNA: TGTGCCAGCAGCTCGCCTCCGGAGGGGGCGGTGAACACTGAAGCTTTCTTT.

This clone turned up a few times. This chain links TRBV7-9 with TRBJ2-7, with D maybe TRBD1 (6 bases). The V gene's germline CDR1 is SEHNR and CDR2 FQNEAQ (reference sequence). V gave up 6 bases and J gave up 5 bases, with 20 bases separating them. This CDR3 comprises 15 residues. This CDR3 reads CASSLQGYEGDEQYF. Here the CDR3 DNA reads TGTGCCAGCAGTTTACAGGGATACGAGGGGGACGAGCAGTACTTC.

The chain uses TRBV6-4 and TRBJ2-2; 9 bases are shared with TRBD1. J lost 1 base, V lost 5 bases, and 2 bases had no gene match. Germline V gene lookup returns CDR1 MRHNA and CDR2 SNTAGT. This CDR3 region has 15 residues. The CDR3 region is CASSSGQGNTGELFF. The DNA of the CDR3 is TGTGCCAGCAGTTCGGGACAGGGGAACACCGGGGAGCTGTTTTTT.

The chain combines TRBV13 with TRBJ2-1, with D tentatively TRBD1 (5 bases). Trimming stripped 4 bases from V and 2 bases from J, with 15 bases between. From germline, CDR1 is PRHDT and CDR2 FYEKMQ (reference sequence). This CDR3 is 16 amino acids long. CDR3 in DNA: TGTGCCAGCAGCTCACCCGGGTGGGGCACCTACAATGAGCAGTTCTTC. It is translated as CASSSPGWGTYNEQFF.

The genes are TRBV12-3 or TRBV12-4 and TRBJ2-7; D ambiguous. V was shortened by 2 bases and J by 2 bases, with 7 bases between the two germline ends. The CDR3 contains 13 residues. In DNA form, the CDR3 reads TGTGCCAGCAGTTTAACCCTGACCTACGAGCAGTACTTC. Protein sequence: CASSLTLTYEQYF.

This chain uses TRBV4-2 with TRBJ2-7; TRBD1 agrees at 8 bases. Germline CDR1 reads LGHNA; CDR2 reads YNFKEQ. This CDR3 contains 15 residues. Trimming at V came to 3 bases and at J to 4 bases, leaving 8 bases not matched to a gene. CDR3 DNA sequence: TGTGCCAGCAGCCACAGGACAGGGTTTGGGTACGAGCAGTACTTC. It yields the protein CASSHRTGFGYEQYF.

By its share, this clone is large (0.1 to 1%). The rearrangement joins TRBV7-2 to TRBJ2-5, with no clear D. Trimming took 1 base from V and 0 from J, leaving 15 bases between them. Germline assignment: CDR1 SGHTA and CDR2 FQGNSA. The CDR3 sequence is 17 residues long. DNA of the CDR3: TGTGCCAGCAGCTTAGTGGTGGCGGACCCGTACCAAGAGACCCAGTACTTC. This gives the protein CASSLVVADPYQETQYF.

This clone was recorded a few times. This chain connects TRBV19 to TRBJ1-1; TRBD1 aligns across 9 bases. The CDR3 loop spans 13 amino acids. The ends lost 4 bases at V and 8 bases at J; junction bases unmatched: 5. Germline CDR1 and CDR2: LNHDA and SQIVND (reference sequence). CDR3 DNA: TGTGCCAGTAGTACTACAGGGGGCGCGGAAGCTTTCTTT. Protein sequence: CASSTTGGAEAFF.

CDR3: CAWSGDGDEQYF. The CDR3 nucleotides are TGTGCCTGGAGTGGCGACGGAGACGAGCAGTACTTC. This sequence joins TRBV30 and TRBJ2-7; no clear D gene. Trimming cost V 1 base and J 5 bases, with 9 bases left between them. In germline, CDR1 is GTSNPN, CDR2 SVGIG (reference sequence). CDR3 length: 12 amino acids.

This clone was seen only once. This chain connects TRBV15 to TRBJ2-5; no firm D call. The germline V gene has CDR1 LNHNV and CDR2 YYDKDF (reference sequence). CDR3 length: 15 amino acids. V shed 0 bases and J shed 5 bases, with 13 bases lying between them. The CDR3 bases are TGTGCCACCAGCAGAGATTCAAGGGCGGACGAGACCCAGTACTTC. Protein sequence: CATSRDSRADETQYF.

The V and J genes are TRBV7-2 and TRBJ1-2; tentatively, D is TRBD1 (5 bases). V was cut by 4 bases and J by 8 bases, with 20 bases left in between. The germline V gene encodes CDR1 SGHTA and CDR2 FQGNSA. CDR3 length: 15 amino acids. CDR3 residues: CASSSSRGAVGGYTF. DNA for the CDR3: TGTGCCAGCAGCTCCTCTAGAGGGGCGGTAGGAGGCTACACCTTC.

The chain joins TRBV3-1 (or the pseudogene TRBV3-2) to TRBJ2-6; D possibly corresponds to TRBD1 (6 bases). This CDR3 is 18 amino acids long. Deletions cut 4 bases from V and 0 bases from J, with 16 bases between. Per the germline V gene, CDR1 is LGHDT and CDR2 is YNNKEL (reference sequence). This CDR3 reads CASSLSDGQYSGANVLTF. The CDR3 DNA reads TGTGCCAGCAGCCTTTCAGACGGACAGTACTCTGGGGCCAACGTCCTGACTTTC.

The chain employs TRBV18 and TRBJ2-4; TRBD1 is a possible D gene (6 bases). Per germline, CDR1 KGHSH and CDR2 LQKENI. The germline V and J ends were trimmed by 0 bases and 8 bases, with 14 bases remaining between them. The CDR3 contains 15 residues. CDR3 sequence (DNA): TGTGCCAGCTCACCACCGTTCAGGCCAGGGGACATTCAGTACTTC. Residues: CASSPPFRPGDIQYF.